This is a list of T cell receptor beta chains from one sample in a study of chemoradiotherapy in HPV16-positive cancers. Data came from immunoSEQ multiplex PCR; TCRdb stores just in-frame clones and leaves some out. The sample includes 4,500 or so clones, 55% to 80% of them seen just once. Sample: tumor tissue, taken from a patient who underwent chemoradiotherapy. These receptor sequences come from a human donor with HPV-associated anogenital cancer. CDR3s include the opening cysteine and the closing phenylalanine or tryptophan. A D gene is named only where the DNA matches it firmly. Size is omitted from some rows. Given values are once, few, many or a class for expanded clones.

v_call	j_call	clone_size	d_call	cdr3_nt	cdr3_aa
TRBV9	TRBJ2-2	.	.	TGTGCCAGCAGCGTAGAGGACGCAGGTAACACCGGGGAGCTGTTTTTT	CASSVEDAGNTGELFF
TRBV6-1	TRBJ1-3	.	.	TGTGCCAGCAGTGGCCTGACCGGCTACTCTGGAAACACCATATATTTT	CASSGLTGYSGNTIYF
TRBV19	TRBJ2-5	few	.	TGTGCCAGTAGTGGCCTAGGGTTCGGGGTCGAGGAAGAGACCCAGTACTTC	CASSGLGFGVEEETQYF
TRBV18	TRBJ2-5	.	TRBD1	TGTGCCAGCTCACCGGGACAGTACCAAGAGACCCAGTACTTC	CASSPGQYQETQYF
TRBV28	TRBJ2-1	.	.	TGTGCCAGCAGCCTCCCGGGGGCTCCTTACAATGAGCAGTTCTTC	CASSLPGAPYNEQFF
TRBV18	TRBJ2-1	.	TRBD2	TGTGCCAGCTCTGTTACTAGCGGAGACAATGAGCAGTTCTTC	CASSVTSGDNEQFF
TRBV14	TRBJ2-1	.	TRBD2	TGTGCCAGCAGCCAAGAAAGACTAGCGGAGAATGAGCAGTTCTTC	CASSQERLAENEQFF
TRBV28	TRBJ2-5	.	TRBD2	TGTGCCAGCGGTTTTAGCGGGACAATAGAGACCCAGTACTTC	CASGFSGTIETQYF
TRBV10-3	TRBJ2-7	few	TRBD2	TGTGCCATCCAACGGGAGGGCCAGTTTGGCGAGCAGTACTTC	CAIQREGQFGEQYF
TRBV7-2	TRBJ2-1	.	.	TGTGCCAGCAGCCTAGAGGCGACCTATGAGCAGTTCTTC	CASSLEATYEQFF
TRBV2	TRBJ2-1	.	.	TGTGCCAGCTGTGTAGACAGCTCCTACAATGAGCAGTTCTTC	CASCVDSSYNEQFF
TRBV19	TRBJ1-3	.	.	TGTGCCAGTAAAGGACAGACCTCTGGAAACACCATATATTTT	CASKGQTSGNTIYF
TRBV28	TRBJ1-1	.	.	TGTGCCAGCAGTTTCCCCGGACAGCTCACTGAAGCTTTCTTT	CASSFPGQLTEAFF
TRBV5-1	TRBJ2-2	few	TRBD2	TGCGCCAGCAGCTTGGCGACTAGCGCCGGGGAGCTGTTTTTT	CASSLATSAGELFF
TRBV5-4	TRBJ2-5	.	TRBD1	TGTGCCAGCAGCACAGGGACAGGGGTGCCAGAGACCCAGTACTTC	CASSTGTGVPETQYF
TRBV30	TRBJ1-4	few	TRBD1	TGTGCCTGGAGTATACAGGGGGCCGAAAAACTGTTTTTT	CAWSIQGAEKLFF
TRBV10-3	TRBJ1-5	.	TRBD1	TGTGCCATCAGCGCGGGACAGGACGGTCAGCCCCAGCATTTT	CAISAGQDGQPQHF
TRBV2	TRBJ1-4	.	TRBD1	TGTGCCAGCATGAGGACAGGATTAGTTGCAACTAATGAAAAACTGTTTTTT	CASMRTGLVATNEKLFF
TRBV18	TRBJ1-6	.	TRBD1	TGTGCCAGCTCACCTCCGGGACAGGGGACCAATTCACCCCTCCACTTT	CASSPPGQGTNSPLHF
TRBV7-9	TRBJ2-3	.	.	TGTGCCAGCAGCTTAGCCTCACTAGCATGGAGCACAGATACGCAGTATTTT	CASSLASLAWSTDTQYF
TRBV4-3	TRBJ2-2	.	.	TGCGCCAGCAGCCAAGATGGGGTCTCGGCGGACGGGGAGCTGTTTTTT	CASSQDGVSADGELFF
TRBV28	TRBJ1-3	.	.	TGTGCCAGCAGTTTCAGGGGAAACACCATATATTTT	CASSFRGNTIYF
TRBV11-2	TRBJ2-3	.	.	TGTGCCAGCAGCTTAGTTCTGGGGAGGAGTACGCAGTATTTT	CASSLVLGRSTQYF
TRBV6-1	TRBJ1-4	few	.	TGTGCCAGCAGTGCCTTTCAGGCAACTAATGAAAAACTGTTTTTT	CASSAFQATNEKLFF
TRBV28	TRBJ1-1	.	.	TGTGCCAGCAGACTCGACACGAGTGAAGCTTTCTTT	CASRLDTSEAFF
TRBV6-6	TRBJ1-5	.	.	TGTGCCAGCAGCGACCAGCCCCAGCATTTT	CASSDQPQHF
TRBV7-9	TRBJ2-1	.	.	TGTGCCAGCACCTTCCCCGAGTGGAATGAGCAGTTCTTC	CASTFPEWNEQFF
TRBV7-2	TRBJ2-3	.	.	TGTGCCAGCAGCTTACAGGCTAGCACAGATACGCAGTATTTT	CASSLQASTDTQYF
TRBV5-1	TRBJ2-3	.	TRBD2	TGCGCCAGCAGCTTGGGGAGCGGGAGTCGGGGAGATACGCAGTATTTT	CASSLGSGSRGDTQYF
TRBV14	TRBJ1-2	.	.	TGTGCCAGCAGCCAAGATTTGCAGGATCGCTATGGCTACACCTTC	CASSQDLQDRYGYTF
TRBV28	TRBJ2-7	.	.	TGTGCCAGCATCGGGAGGGGGCGTTCCGAGCAGTACTTC	CASIGRGRSEQYF
TRBV7-7	TRBJ2-5	.	.	TGTGCTAGCAGCTTGGGACTCACGGGGCCAGAGACCCAGTACTTC	CASSLGLTGPETQYF
TRBV4-3	TRBJ1-1	.	.	TGCGCCAGCAGCCAAGATGACATGAACACTGAAGCTTTCTTT	CASSQDDMNTEAFF
TRBV5-1	TRBJ1-4	medium-sized	.	TGCGCCAGCAGCCCTGGGATAGTTAATGAAAAACTGTTTTTT	CASSPGIVNEKLFF
TRBV7-2	TRBJ2-5	.	TRBD2	TGTGCCAGCAGCTCAGTGGCGGGACTACCACTTCAAGAGACCCAGTACTTC	CASSSVAGLPLQETQYF
TRBV7-9	TRBJ2-1	.	TRBD1	TGTGCCAGCAGCCCGCCCGGACAGGGGGTGGGGGAGCAGTTCTTC	CASSPPGQGVGEQFF